This T cell receptor (beta chain) is drawn from a study of T cells in localized non-small cell lung cancer. This CDR3 is built from 14 residues. CDR1 and CDR2 (germline): MNHEY, SVGAGI. Trimming left V 2 bases short and J 0 bases short, with 5 bases between. This clone was found many times. Clones were read by immunoSEQ multiplex PCR, and TCRdb kept only the in-frame ones, dropping some. Of approximately 63,000 clones in the sample, 85% to 90% are singletons; the top ten hold around 20%. The source material was peripheral blood, sampled before any cancer treatment. This rearrangement joins TRBV6-5 to TRBJ1-3; unclear D gene. This clonotype originated in a man aged 40-75 years with stage I squamous cell lung carcinoma. The CDR3, as DNA: TGTGCCAGCAGTTACGATAGCTCTGGAAACACCATATATTTT. The encoded protein is CASSYDSSGNTIYF.